The source of this TCR beta chain is a study of cytotoxic CD8 clonotypes in ibrutinib-treated CLL. Study-wide points: Clonality correlated strongly with circulating CD8+ T cells and exceeded age-matched healthy donors at baseline.

Genomic DNA in a quantity of 2 to 2.5 micrograms was derived from cryopreserved PBMCs for TCR beta libraries. The CDR3 contains 15 residues. V was trimmed by 2 bases and J by 1 base, leaving 8 bases between them. CDR1 ENHRY and CDR2 SYGVKD come from the germline V gene. On this clone: The antigen is not known.

Libraries were prepared by immunoSEQ multiplex PCR; TCRdb keeps only in-frame clonotypes and omits some of them. The table includes around 140,000 clones, 75% to 80% detected once. This sample comprised PBMCs, obtained after 24 months of ibrutinib treatment. The chain recombines TRBV10-3 with TRBJ2-2; the D is unclear. The origin of this receptor is a human donor with chronic lymphocytic leukemia. The CDR3, as DNA: TGTGCCATCAGTGAGACGGGCCGGAACACCGGGGAGCTGTTTTTT. Residues: CAISETGRNTGELFF.